This T cell receptor beta chain was identified in a study of cytomegalovirus exposure and HLA in healthy donors. Notes on the study in general: Later analysis showed most CMV-associated TCR beta chains appearing HLA-restricted.

Germline CDR1 reads SEHNR; CDR2 reads FQNEAQ (reference sequence). This CDR3 is 19 amino acids long. PCR employed 60 Vbeta and 13 Jbeta primers. Method: immunoSEQ multiplex PCR; TCRdb's copy keeps in-frame clones and lacks some. The data contain some 130,000 clones, 80% of them seen just once; the ten biggest clones take up less than 5%. Comment on this clone: The antigen is not known. A junction boundary mismatches the germline segment, possibly from a read error.

V and J are TRBV7-9 and TRBJ2-5, with 7 bases identical to TRBD2. The source is a man aged 30-40 years in good health. Source material: PBMCs. CDR3: CSSSLSSLSGMASGETQYF. The CDR3 DNA reads TGTTCCAGCAGCTTATCCAGCTTAAGCGGGATGGCTTCGGGGGAGACCCAGTACTTC. Combining the CDR3 with reference TRBV7-9 and TRBJ2-5 gives the whole variable domain DTGVSQNPRHKITKRGQNVTFRCDPISEHNRLYWYRQTLGQGPEFLTYFQNEAQLEKSRLLSDRFSAERPKGSFSTLEIQRTEQGDSAMYLCSSSLSSLSGMASGETQYFGPGTRLLVL.